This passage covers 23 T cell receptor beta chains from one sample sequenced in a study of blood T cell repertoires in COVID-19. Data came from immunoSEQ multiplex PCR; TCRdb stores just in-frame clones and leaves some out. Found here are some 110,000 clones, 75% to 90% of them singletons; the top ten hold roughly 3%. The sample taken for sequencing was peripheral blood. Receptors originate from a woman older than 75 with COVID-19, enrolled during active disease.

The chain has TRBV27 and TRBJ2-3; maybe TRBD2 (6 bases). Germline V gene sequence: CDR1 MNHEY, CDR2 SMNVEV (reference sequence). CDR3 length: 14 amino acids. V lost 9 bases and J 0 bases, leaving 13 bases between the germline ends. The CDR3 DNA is TGTGCCAGTCGGCGGAGCGGGAGCACAGATACGCAGTATTTT. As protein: CASRRSGSTDTQYF.

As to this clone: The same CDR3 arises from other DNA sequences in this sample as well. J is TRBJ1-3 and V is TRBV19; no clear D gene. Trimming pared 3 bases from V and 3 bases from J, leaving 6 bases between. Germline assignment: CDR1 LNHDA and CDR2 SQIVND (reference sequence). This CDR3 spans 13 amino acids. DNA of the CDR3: TGTGCCAGTAGTATCGGGAGTGGAAACACCATATATTTT. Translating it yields CASSIGSGNTIYF.

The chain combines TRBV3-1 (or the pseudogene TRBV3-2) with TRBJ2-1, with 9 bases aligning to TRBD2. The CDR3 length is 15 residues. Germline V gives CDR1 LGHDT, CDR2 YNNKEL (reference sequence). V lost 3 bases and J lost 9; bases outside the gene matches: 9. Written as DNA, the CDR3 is TGTGCCAGCAGCCATAGTAGCGGGAGTTCGGTTGAGCAGTTCTTC. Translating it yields CASSHSSGSSVEQFF.

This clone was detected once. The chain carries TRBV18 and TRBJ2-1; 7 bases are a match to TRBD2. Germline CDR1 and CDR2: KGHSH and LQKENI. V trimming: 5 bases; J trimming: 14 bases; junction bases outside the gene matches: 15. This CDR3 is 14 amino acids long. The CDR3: CASSTSSTSEDEFF. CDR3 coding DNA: TGTGCCAGCTCAACGTCAAGCACTAGCGAGGATGAGTTCTTC.

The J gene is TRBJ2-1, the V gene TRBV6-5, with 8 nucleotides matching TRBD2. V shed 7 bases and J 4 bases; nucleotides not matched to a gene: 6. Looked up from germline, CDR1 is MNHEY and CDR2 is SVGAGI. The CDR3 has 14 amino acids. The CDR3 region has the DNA TGTGCCAGCACCCTCTCGGGGGGGTACAATGAGCAGTTCTTC. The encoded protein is CASTLSGGYNEQFF.

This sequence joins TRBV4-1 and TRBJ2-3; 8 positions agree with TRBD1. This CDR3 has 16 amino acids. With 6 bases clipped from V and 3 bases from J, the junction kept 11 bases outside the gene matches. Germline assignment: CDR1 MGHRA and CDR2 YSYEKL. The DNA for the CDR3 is TGCGCCAGCAGAACCAAACCACAGGGGGAGACAGATACGCAGTATTTT. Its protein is CASRTKPQGETDTQYF.

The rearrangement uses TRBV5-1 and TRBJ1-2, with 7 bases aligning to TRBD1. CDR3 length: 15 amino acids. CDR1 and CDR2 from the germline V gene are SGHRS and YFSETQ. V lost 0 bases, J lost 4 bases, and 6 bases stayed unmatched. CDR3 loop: CASSLGQGFLYGYTF. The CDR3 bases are TGCGCCAGCAGCTTGGGACAGGGTTTTCTCTATGGCTACACCTTC.

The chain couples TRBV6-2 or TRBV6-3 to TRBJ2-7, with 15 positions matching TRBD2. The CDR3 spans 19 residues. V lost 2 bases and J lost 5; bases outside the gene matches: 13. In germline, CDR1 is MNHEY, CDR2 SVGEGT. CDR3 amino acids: CASSYIDWTSGRADNEQYF. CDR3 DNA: TGTGCCAGCAGTTACATAGATTGGACTAGCGGGAGGGCCGATAACGAGCAGTACTTC.

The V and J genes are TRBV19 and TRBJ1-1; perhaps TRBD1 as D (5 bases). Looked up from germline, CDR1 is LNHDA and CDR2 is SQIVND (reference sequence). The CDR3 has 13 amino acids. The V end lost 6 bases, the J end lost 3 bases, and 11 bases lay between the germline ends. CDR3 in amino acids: CASSPRGDTEAFF. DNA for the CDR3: TGTGCCAGTAGCCCACGGGGGGACACTGAAGCTTTCTTT.

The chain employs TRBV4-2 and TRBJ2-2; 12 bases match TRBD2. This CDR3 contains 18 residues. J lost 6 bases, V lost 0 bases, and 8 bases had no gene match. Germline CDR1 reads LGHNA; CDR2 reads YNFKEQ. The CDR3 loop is CASSQDRTSGIGPGELFF. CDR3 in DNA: TGTGCCAGCAGCCAAGACCGGACTAGCGGGATCGGACCCGGGGAGCTGTTTTTT.

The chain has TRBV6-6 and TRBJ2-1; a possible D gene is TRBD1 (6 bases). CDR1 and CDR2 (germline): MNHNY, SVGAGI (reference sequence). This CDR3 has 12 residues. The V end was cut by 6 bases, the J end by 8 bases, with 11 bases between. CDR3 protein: CASRTQGDEQFF. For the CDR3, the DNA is TGTGCCAGCAGGACACAGGGAGATGAGCAGTTCTTC.

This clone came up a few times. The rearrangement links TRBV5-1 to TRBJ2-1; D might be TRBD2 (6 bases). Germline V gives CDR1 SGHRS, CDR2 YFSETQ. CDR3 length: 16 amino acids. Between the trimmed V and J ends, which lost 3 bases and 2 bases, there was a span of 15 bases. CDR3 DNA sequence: TGCGCCAGCAGCTCCACCGGGACTGGTACCTACAATGAGCAGTTCTTC. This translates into CASSSTGTGTYNEQFF.

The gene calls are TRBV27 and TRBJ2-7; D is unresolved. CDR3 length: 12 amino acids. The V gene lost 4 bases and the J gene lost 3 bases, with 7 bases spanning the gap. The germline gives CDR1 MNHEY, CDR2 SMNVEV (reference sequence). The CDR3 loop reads CASSSTGYEQYF. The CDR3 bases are TGTGCCAGCAGTTCGACGGGCTACGAGCAGTACTTC.

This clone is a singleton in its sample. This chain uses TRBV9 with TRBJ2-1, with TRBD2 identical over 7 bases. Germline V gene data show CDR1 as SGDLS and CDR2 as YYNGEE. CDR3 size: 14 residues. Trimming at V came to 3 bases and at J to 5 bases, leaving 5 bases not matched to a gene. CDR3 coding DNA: TGTGCCAGCAGCGCCGGGACTACAAACAATGAGCAGTTCTTC. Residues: CASSAGTTNNEQFF.

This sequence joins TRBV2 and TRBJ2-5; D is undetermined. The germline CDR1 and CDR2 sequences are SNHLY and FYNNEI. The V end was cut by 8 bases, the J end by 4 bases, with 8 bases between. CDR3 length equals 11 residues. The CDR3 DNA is TGTGCCAGCTTCGGCGGAGAGACCCAGTACTTC. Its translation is CASFGGETQYF.

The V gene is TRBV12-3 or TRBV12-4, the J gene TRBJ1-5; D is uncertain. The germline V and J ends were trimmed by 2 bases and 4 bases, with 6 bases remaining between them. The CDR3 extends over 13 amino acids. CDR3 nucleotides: TGTGCCAGCAGTTTATCGCAGAATCAGCCCCAGCATTTT. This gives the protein CASSLSQNQPQHF.

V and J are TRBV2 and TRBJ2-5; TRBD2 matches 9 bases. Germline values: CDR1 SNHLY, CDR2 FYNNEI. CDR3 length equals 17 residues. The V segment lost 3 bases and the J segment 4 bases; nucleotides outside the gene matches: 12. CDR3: CASSDEIAGVGGETQYF. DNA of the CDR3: TGTGCCAGCAGTGATGAAATAGCGGGAGTAGGTGGAGAGACCCAGTACTTC.

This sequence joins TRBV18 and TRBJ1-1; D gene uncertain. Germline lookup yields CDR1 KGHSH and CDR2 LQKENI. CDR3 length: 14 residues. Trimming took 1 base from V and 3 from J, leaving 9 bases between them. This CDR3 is CASSPQAGDTEAFF. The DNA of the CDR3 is TGTGCCAGCTCACCACAAGCAGGTGACACTGAAGCTTTCTTT.

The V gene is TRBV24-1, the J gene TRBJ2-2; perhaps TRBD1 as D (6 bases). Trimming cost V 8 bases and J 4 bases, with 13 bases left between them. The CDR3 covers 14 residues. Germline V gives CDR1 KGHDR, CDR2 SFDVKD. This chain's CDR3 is CATTEGERTGELFF. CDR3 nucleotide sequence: TGTGCCACCACCGAGGGGGAGCGCACCGGGGAGCTGTTTTTT.

The chain's CDR3 is CASSPRTGRTEAFF. CDR3 nucleotide sequence: TGTGCCAGCAGCCCCCGGACAGGAAGAACTGAAGCTTTCTTT. The chain employs TRBV2 and TRBJ1-1, with 7 bases identical to TRBD1. The trim removed 6 bases at V and 5 bases at J, leaving 9 bases unmatched. Germline V gene lookup returns CDR1 SNHLY and CDR2 FYNNEI. CDR3 size: 14 residues.

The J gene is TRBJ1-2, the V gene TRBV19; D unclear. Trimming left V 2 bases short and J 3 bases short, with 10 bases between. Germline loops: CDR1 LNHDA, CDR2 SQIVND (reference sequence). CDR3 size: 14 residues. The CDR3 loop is CASSIRRLDYGYTF. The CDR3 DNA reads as TGTGCCAGTAGTATACGCAGACTGGACTATGGCTACACCTTC.

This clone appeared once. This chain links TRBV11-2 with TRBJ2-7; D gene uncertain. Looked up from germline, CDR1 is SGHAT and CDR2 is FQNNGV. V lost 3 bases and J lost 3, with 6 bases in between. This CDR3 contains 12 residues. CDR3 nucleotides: TGTGCCAGCAGCTTGGGCAGCTACGAGCAGTACTTC. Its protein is CASSLGSYEQYF.

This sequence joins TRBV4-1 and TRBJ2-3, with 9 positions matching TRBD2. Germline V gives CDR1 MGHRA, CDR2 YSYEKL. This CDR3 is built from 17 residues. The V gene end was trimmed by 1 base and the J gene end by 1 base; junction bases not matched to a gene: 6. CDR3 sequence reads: CASSQGASGTGTDTQYF. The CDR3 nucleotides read TGCGCCAGCAGCCAAGGAGCTAGCGGGACTGGCACAGATACGCAGTATTTT.